This TCR beta chain was captured in a study of regulatory T cells in long-lasting Graves disease (dated by TCRdb to 2020 to 2022). Concerning the study at large: Newly diagnosed Graves' disease patients had taken antithyroid drugs for less than 3 months. This study used TCR sequencing and RNA sequencing of peripheral blood to compare persistent Graves' disease patients against newly diagnosed Graves' disease patients. The study was conducted in China and was registered as a clinical trial. TCR sequencing covered some 13 persistent and approximately 20 newly diagnosed Graves' disease patients, some 33 samples in total. What the work shows at the level of the full study, not this receptor alone: Persistent disease showed preferential use of TRBV28, TRBJ1-2 and TRBJ2-5, whereas newly diagnosed disease favored TRBV20-1 and TRBJ2-1. The small sample size was acknowledged by the authors as a limitation that may reduce accuracy. Only peripheral blood was studied, because thyroid tissue, the primary lesion, was inaccessible. A larger number of public clonotypes was shared among persistent patients (about 2,700) than among newly diagnosed patients (roughly 1,000). Only the TCR beta chain was sequenced and analyzed. Compared with newly diagnosed patients, patients with persistent Graves' disease had lower TCR Shannon entropy and fewer highly expanded clones, which suggests clonal expansion.

Library preparation was by multiplex PCR. The run used an Illumina HiSeq 4000. To build TCR beta libraries, CDR3 regions were amplified by Arm-PCR using iRepertoire HTBI primers. PCR products were gel purified before sequencing. As for how the authors treated the data: Across samples, some 62 TRBV and around 15 TRBJ segments were identified and used for gene usage analysis of CDR3 amino acid clonotypes. COPE and FqMerger were used to merge the filtered high-quality paired reads into contigs. Contigs were aligned with BLAST to IMGT TRBV, TRBD and TRBJ reference genes, and CDR3 was defined per IMGT. Any clonotype with a frequency above 0.1% was counted as a highly expanded clone. Repertoire diversity was measured by Shannon entropy, and V-J evenness by the Gini coefficient. A clonotype found in more than one individual was treated as public. Through fastp at Q25 and MiXCR, TCRdb rebuilt clones from the public reads, retaining in-frame beta chains. CDR3 protein sequences are deduplicated, and each keeps its most common genes and DNA. For this entry, the V and J calls and clone size follow TCRdb and not the study's own pipeline. This sample lists under 700,000 distinct CDR3 sequences; about 16% were detected once. The ten largest clones represent roughly 25% of the sample.

For this clonotype: It has no known antigen specificity. Per-base qualities were not stored, and no clone one base away is much larger.

In the germline V gene, CDR1 corresponds to WSHSY and CDR2 to SAAADI. For this chain, trimming is 2 bases at the V end and 7 bases at the J end, and the number of junction bases without a gene match is 9. The CDR3, cysteine through phenylalanine, is 16 amino acids long. Only the CDR3 portion is preserved as DNA: 48 bases, with reading frame beginning at the first base. The time point label for this specimen denotes: newly diagnosed GD, antithyroid drugs for less than 3 months. RNA was extracted from PBMCs in TRIzol for both TCR sequencing and RNA sequencing. The diagnosis of Graves' disease was made according to American Thyroid Association guidelines. The patients came from an endocrinology department in Xi'an, China. Each patient gave roughly 8.4 milliliters of peripheral blood, collected in an EDTA anticoagulant tube. Ficoll Paque Plus density gradient separation was used to isolate PBMCs, and no further T cell sorting was done. An Agilent 2100 Bioanalyzer and agarose gel were used to check RNA quality, and a NanoDrop 2000 was used to measure RNA concentration.

This same sample was also taken into another study, of T cells in Graves' hyperthyroidism and ophthalmopathy. As noted in the second study: Stable Graves' hyperthyroidism was defined as the absence of progression to ophthalmopathy over 18 months of follow-up. Hyperthyroidism patients were newly diagnosed, had a disease duration of under 2 months, and were aged 18 to 65 years. Any patient with an uncontrolled infection, another autoimmune disease, pregnancy or lactation was excluded. Diagnoses were established on the basis of clinical symptoms, serum thyroxine and TRAb, thyroid ultrasound, and orbital computed tomography. The first round of RT-PCR for the TCR CDR3 was performed with the HTBI primer set and the Qiagen OneStep RT-PCR kit. Most expanded thyroid clonotypes (frequency above 0.001) were also detected in blood, suggesting blood repertoires may reflect thyroid immune responses. A model built on a 13 V-J signature distinguished ophthalmopathy from stable hyperthyroidism, reaching around 90% sensitivity and under 84% specificity in cross-validation and 80%/75% in testing. During validation, the model predicted progression to ophthalmopathy a median of about 6.3 months ahead of onset, with more than 60% sensitivity and roughly 72% specificity. To identify TCR V-J signatures that set the groups apart, the researchers used a discovery cohort of 90 to 100 patients, made up of roughly 40 with Graves' ophthalmopathy and approximately 57 with stable Graves' hyperthyroidism. Whether ophthalmopathy could be predicted prospectively was tested in an independent validation cohort made up of roughly 19 hyperthyroidism patients plus 17 patients who later progressed to ophthalmopathy. The roughly 90 discovery patients were divided at random into training and test sets in a 7:3 ratio. Thyroid tissue and blood T-cell repertoires from six Graves' hyperthyroidism patients were also compared in the study. Following sampling, methimazole starting at 30 mg daily was given to hyperthyroidism patients, and high-dose intravenous methylprednisolone was given to ophthalmopathy patients. Libraries were constructed in a second round of multiplex PCR, after which size selection and purification were carried out. Sequencing of the libraries was done on an Illumina HiSeq2000 using paired-end 100 bp reads. SOAPnuke was used to process the raw data, with reads discarded if the reads contained adapters or uncalled bases, had a mean Phred below 15, or lacked an exact constant-primer or identifier match. COPE v1.2.5 was used to merge the high-quality paired reads, and each unique nucleotide sequence was defined as a clonotype. Clonotypes were aligned to IMGT TRBV, TRBD and TRBJ reference segments using MiTCR v1.1. Only V-J combinations with frequency above 0.0001, covering 99% to 99.2% of repertoires, were analysed. The TCS score was defined as the ratio of F50 (clonal expansion) to E x V (chaos), calculated using BLOSUM62-based TCRdist between CDR3 peptides within each V-J. Welch's t-statistics and random forest reduced roughly 500 V-J features to about 13, which were used in a naive Bayes classifier (R e1071). Sample size was not statistically predetermined, and blinding of investigators to group allocation was not performed. According to the paper, TCR Vbeta CDR3 sequencing was carried out on 120 to 150 peripheral blood samples, which came from around 43 ophthalmopathy, 70 to 80 hyperthyroidism and about 17 progressor patients.

The clonotype originates from a woman aged 35-65 years with Graves disease. Donor details come from another sample of the same person, matched by shared clones. The chain is made from TRBV10-2 and TRBJ1-5; TRBD1 matches 9 bases in the middle. The specimen comprised peripheral blood mononuclear cells (PBMCs), sampled at new diagnosis, from a patient treated with antithyroid drugs. The nucleotide sequence is TGCGCCAGCAGTGAGCCAAGCGGACAGGGGAGACAGCCCCAGCATTTT. Protein translation: CASSEPSGQGRQPQHF.